What follows are 20 T cell receptor beta chains derived from one specimen sequenced in a study of early T cells in non-severe SARS-CoV-2 infection. TCRdb ran MiXCR on the 5' RACE reads and lists one entry per CDR3 protein. The data hold 74,000 or so distinct CDR3 sequences, with more than 9% observed a single time. Sequencing was performed on whole blood. These receptors all come from an adult who was a healthcare worker with PCR-confirmed SARS-CoV-2 infection or an uninfected control (not recorded which).

There are a few counts of this clonotype. The V and J genes are TRBV9 and TRBJ2-7; 8 bases fit TRBD1. This CDR3 has 16 residues. CDR1 SGDLS and CDR2 YYNGEE come from the germline V gene. The trim removed 0 bases at V and 6 bases at J, leaving 11 bases unmatched. CDR3 nucleotides: TGTGCCAGCAGCGTAGGACAGGGGAATTCCCCCAGCGAGCAGTACTTC. The encoded protein is CASSVGQGNSPSEQYF. Full variable domain (outside the CDR3, taken from reference TRBV9 and TRBJ2-7): DSGVTQTPKHLITATGQRVTLRCSPRSGDLSVYWYQQSLDQGLQFLIQYYNGEERAKGNILERFSAQQFPDLHSELNLSSLELGDSALYFCASSVGQGNSPSEQYFGPGTRLTVT.

The J gene is TRBJ1-1, the V gene TRBV5-1; possible D gene TRBD1, 5 bases. V lost 6 bases to trimming and J lost 0 bases, with 12 bases between them. CDR3 length: 14 residues. Germline-derived CDR1 and CDR2 are SGHRS and YFSETQ. CDR3 in DNA: TGCGCCAGCACCCTTACAGGACTGAACACTGAAGCTTTCTTT. As protein: CASTLTGLNTEAFF.

There are many counts of this clonotype. The rearrangement links TRBV3-1 to TRBJ2-3, with D possibly being TRBD2 (6 bases). This CDR3 has 16 amino acids. The V gene lost 6 bases and the J gene lost 3 bases, with 19 bases spanning the gap. The V gene's germline CDR1 is LGHDT and CDR2 YNNKEL (reference sequence). The CDR3 protein is CASSMEGKVETDTQYF. CDR3 sequence (DNA): TGTGCCAGCAGTATGGAGGGCAAGGTGGAAACAGATACGCAGTATTTT.

As DNA, the CDR3 is TGCGCCAGCAGCTTAGCACCAACCCAGAATCCAGATACGCAGTATTTT. Protein sequence: CASSLAPTQNPDTQYF. The V and J genes are TRBV5-1 and TRBJ2-3; no clear D gene. The V gene's germline CDR1 is SGHRS and CDR2 YFSETQ. V shed 2 bases and J shed 4 bases, with 17 bases lying between them. The CDR3 runs to 16 residues.

There are a few counts of this clonotype. The chain employs TRBV28 and TRBJ2-1; 8 bases match TRBD2. The CDR3 has 15 amino acids. J lost 7 bases, V lost 4 bases, and 9 bases had no gene match. Germline V gene lookup returns CDR1 MDHEN and CDR2 SYDVKM. In DNA form, the CDR3 reads TGTGCCAGCAGTTCAGCGGGAGCGGGAAAGAATGAGCAGTTCTTC. It codes for CASSSAGAGKNEQFF.

This clonotype was found many times. The chain uses TRBV4-1 and TRBJ1-1; TRBD1 is a possible D gene (5 bases). The CDR3 runs to 19 residues. V dropped 4 bases and J dropped 0 bases, with 24 bases sitting between them. The germline CDR1 and CDR2 sequences are MGHRA and YSYEKL. This CDR3 is CASSPAPDTRGSMNTEAFF. DNA for the CDR3: TGCGCCAGCAGCCCAGCGCCGGACACCCGAGGGTCCATGAACACTGAAGCTTTCTTT.

This clonotype came up many times. This chain links TRBV20-1 with TRBJ2-7; the D gene is possibly TRBD2 (7 bases). Germline loops: CDR1 DFQATT, CDR2 SNEGSKA (reference sequence). The length of the CDR3 is 14 residues. V dropped 4 bases and J dropped 6 bases, with 19 bases sitting between them. Here the CDR3 reads CSATDRRLASEQYF. The CDR3 DNA reads as TGCAGTGCTACGGACAGAAGACTAGCAAGCGAGCAGTACTTC.

The chain uses TRBV10-2 and TRBJ2-7; D unclear. Trimming cost V 0 bases and J 1 base, with 16 bases left between them. The CDR3 contains 17 residues. Germline V gene sequence: CDR1 WSHSY, CDR2 SAAADI. The CDR3, as DNA: TGCGCCAGCAGTGAGTCGGAGTACAGCATAAAATCCTACGAGCAGTACTTC. Translation: CASSESEYSIKSYEQYF.

The sample holds many counts of this clonotype. This sequence joins TRBV29-1 and TRBJ1-1, with 8 nucleotides matching TRBD1. Trimming cost V 4 bases and J 10 bases; bases outside gene matches: 5. The CDR3 covers 11 residues. Germline CDR1 is SQVTM and CDR2 is ANQGSEA. CDR3 loop: CSVGQGSGAFF. CDR3 nucleotides: TGCAGCGTTGGACAGGGGAGCGGAGCTTTCTTT.

This clonotype has ten or more counts. V gene TRBV7-6 combines with J gene TRBJ2-2, with D unresolved. CDR3 size: 13 residues. Per the germline V gene, CDR1 is SGHVS and CDR2 is FNYEAQ. The ends were cut back, 0 bases at V and 6 bases at J, with 5 bases in the middle. The CDR3 nucleotides are TGTGCCAGCAGCTTAGCGGACCCCGGGGAGCTGTTTTTT. Translating it yields CASSLADPGELFF.

This clonotype was recorded many times. The chain couples TRBV11-2 to TRBJ2-4; maybe TRBD2 (6 bases). Trimming took 1 base from V and 4 from J, leaving 14 bases between them. CDR3 size: 16 residues. CDR1 and CDR2 (germline): SGHAT, FQNNGV. The CDR3 loop reads CASSLGGELGKNIQYF. In DNA form, the CDR3 reads TGTGCCAGCAGCTTAGGGGGGGAGTTGGGTAAAAACATTCAGTACTTC.

At least ten counts were recorded for this clonotype. This chain uses TRBV20-1 with TRBJ2-2, with D perhaps TRBD1 (6 bases). Germline V gene sequence: CDR1 DFQATT, CDR2 SNEGSKA (reference sequence). This CDR3 is 18 amino acids long. The V end lost 1 base, the J end lost 3 bases, and 21 bases lay between the germline ends. CDR3 region: CSARGVIQGKGDTGELFF. The CDR3 region has the DNA TGCAGTGCTAGAGGGGTAATCCAGGGAAAGGGGGACACCGGGGAGCTGTTTTTT.

The chain recombines TRBV7-2 with TRBJ2-7; TRBD1 matches at 10 bases. CDR3 length equals 15 residues. CDR1 is SGHTA and CDR2 is FQGNSA in the germline V gene. V shed 1 base and J 6 bases; nucleotides not matched to a gene: 6. In nucleotides, the CDR3 is TGTGCCAGCAGCTTAGGAGGGACAGGGGAAATCGAGCAGTACTTC. It specifies CASSLGGTGEIEQYF. Drawing the rest from reference TRBV7-2 and TRBJ2-7, the complete variable domain is GAGVSQSPSNKVTEKGKDVELRCDPISGHTALYWYRQSLGQGLEFLIYFQGNSAPDKSGLPSDRFSAERTGGSVSTLTIQRTQQEDSAVYLCASSLGGTGEIEQYFGPGTRLTVT.

The CDR3: CASSGGAGRTYEQYF. The CDR3 nucleotides are TGTGCCAGCAGTGGCGGGGCAGGGAGGACCTACGAGCAGTACTTC. The chain recombines TRBV6-5 with TRBJ2-7, with TRBD2 as a possible D gene (6 bases). Germline V gene lookup returns CDR1 MNHEY and CDR2 SVGAGI. V was cut by 5 bases and J by 2 bases, with 16 bases left in between. CDR3 length: 15 residues.

This clonotype was detected a few times. V usage is TRBV20-1 and J usage is TRBJ2-7; TRBD1 matches 7 bases. Germline CDR1 DFQATT, CDR2 SNEGSKA (reference sequence). V dropped 0 bases and J dropped 3; count of bases not matched to a gene: 5. The CDR3 totals 14 residues. For the CDR3, the DNA is TGCAGTGCTAGAGATGGGACAGATATCTACGAGCAGTACTTC. It encodes CSARDGTDIYEQYF.

The rearrangement links TRBV5-1 to TRBJ2-4; 7 bases line up with TRBD1. J lost 0 bases, V lost 0 bases, and 3 bases had no gene match. This CDR3 has 16 residues. Germline values: CDR1 SGHRS, CDR2 YFSETQ. Here the CDR3 DNA reads TGCGCCAGCAGCTTGGGGGACAGAGTAGCCAAAAACATTCAGTACTTC. It is translated as CASSLGDRVAKNIQYF.

This clonotype was seen many times. The rearrangement links TRBV27 to TRBJ1-5; D remains ambiguous. Trimming left V 1 base short and J 4 bases short, with 8 bases between. Germline V gene data show CDR1 as MNHEY and CDR2 as SMNVEV (reference sequence). The CDR3 has 14 amino acids. CDR3 in amino acids: CASSLLAANQPQHF. DNA for the CDR3: TGTGCCAGCAGTTTATTGGCAGCAAATCAGCCCCAGCATTTT.

This clonotype came up many times. The V gene is TRBV12-5, the J gene TRBJ2-1; D not certain. CDR3 length: 15 residues. Trimming left V 6 bases short and J 0 bases short, with 12 bases between. Germline CDR1 and CDR2: LGHNT and FRNRAP. The CDR3 protein is CASGSGLSSYNEQFF. The CDR3 nucleotides read TGTGCTAGTGGGTCGGGCCTGAGCTCCTACAATGAGCAGTTCTTC. Looking up the rest from reference TRBV12-5 and TRBJ2-1 gives the full variable domain: DARVTQTPRHKVTEMGQEVTMRCQPILGHNTVFWYRQTMMQGLELLAYFRNRAPLDDSGMPKDRFSAEMPDATLATLKIQPSEPRDSAVYFCASGSGLSSYNEQFFGPGTRLTVL.

This clonotype has just a few counts. The V and J genes are TRBV7-9 and TRBJ2-7, with D perhaps matching TRBD1 (5 bases). V was cut by 5 bases and J by 11 bases, with 16 bases left in between. CDR1 and CDR2 (germline): SEHNR, FQNEAQ (reference sequence). The CDR3 is made up of 12 amino acids. CDR3 sequence: CASSPIDSGEYF. Here the CDR3 DNA reads TGTGCCAGCAGCCCAATAGACAGTGGGGAGTACTTC.

There are many counts of this clonotype. V gene TRBV6-1 combines with J gene TRBJ2-4, with D maybe TRBD2 (5 bases). Trimming stripped 4 bases from V and 6 bases from J, with 10 bases between. The germline CDR1 and CDR2 sequences are MNHNS and SASEGT. This CDR3 contains 13 residues. The CDR3 here is CASSGWSGNIQYF. The DNA for the CDR3 is TGTGCCAGCAGTGGGTGGAGCGGAAACATTCAGTACTTC.